A selection of T cell receptor beta chains follows, all from one sample in a study of blood T cell repertoires in COVID-19. Repertoires were generated with immunoSEQ multiplex PCR, while TCRdb's copy carries only in-frame clones and drops some. The sample carries about half a million clones, around 85% recorded once. Sequencing was performed on peripheral blood. These receptors originate from a human donor in a cohort sampled during active COVID-19. The CDR3 runs from the conserved cysteine through the conserved F or W.

>TRBV6-5|15|TRBJ2-7
CASFSRQSYRNEQYF
>TRBV28|17|TRBJ2-1
CASSSPSDPTPYNEQFF
>TRBV9|13|TRBJ2-7
CASSVGTVPEQYF
>TRBV18|17|TRBJ1-1
CASSPSGTGALNTEAFF
>TRBV28|11|TRBJ1-2
CATDILYGYTF
>TRBV27|13|TRBJ2-5
CASSQGVTETQYF
>TRBV7-2|19|TRBJ2-6
CASSFKTSGRFAGANVLTF
>TRBV30|12|TRBJ1-1
CAWNPLGRQAFF
>TRBV6-5|14|TRBJ1-1
CASNQQGEYTEAFF
>TRBV6-6|15|TRBJ1-2
CASTPPGGGENGYTF
>TRBV6-6|15|TRBJ2-7
CASRAHPSFSYEQYF
>TRBV29-1|14|TRBJ2-5
CSVRDRGYQETQYF
>TRBV18|16|TRBJ2-7
CASSLPGRTGAYEQYF
>TRBV21-1|16|TRBJ2-7
CASFKFGDSDSYEQYF
>TRBV4-2|19|TRBJ2-3
CASSPLTSGNNPSTDTQYF
>TRBV5-4|14|TRBJ2-5
CASSQTGTFGTQYF
>TRBV21-1|18|TRBJ1-3
CASSSVVGDRLSGNTIYF
>TRBV6-1|14|TRBJ2-5
CASSEQGRGETQYF
>TRBV6-5|14|TRBJ1-5
CASTRTHSNQPQHF
>TRBV19|14|TRBJ1-6
CASGESSYNSPLHF
>TRBV19|14|TRBJ2-7
CASSSSGTPWEQYF
>TRBV19|14|TRBJ2-5
CASSPRSPGETQYF
>TRBV5-1|15|TRBJ2-2
CASSLDREGTGELFF
>TRBV7-8|16|TRBJ1-4
CASSLERGSTAPKLFF
>TRBV5-1|12|TRBJ1-1
CASFTSYTEAFF
>TRBV6-1|15|TRBJ1-1
CASSEIRGTNTEAFF
>TRBV5-1|15|TRBJ2-3
CASALVPGVADTQYF
>TRBV25-1|14|TRBJ1-5
CASSVPGLHQPQHF
>TRBV6-2/TRBV6-3|17|TRBJ2-2
CASSYQAGGPNTGELFF
>TRBV2|15|TRBJ2-7
CASARTSGYEGEQYF
>TRBV6-5|14|TRBJ1-4
CASRAPRINEKLFF
>TRBV7-9|18|TRBJ1-5
CASSDDTGTAPPYQPQHF
>TRBV11-1|16|TRBJ2-1
CASSLRRVSSYNEQFF
>TRBV7-3|12|TRBJ2-1
CASSYRRDYLFF
>TRBV19|18|TRBJ2-1
CASTTLRSGRQSYNEQFF
>TRBV11-1|15|TRBJ2-3
CASSQTSGYTDTQYF
>TRBV5-5|18|TRBJ1-3
CASSLVGTPLNSGNTIYF
>TRBV19|15|TRBJ1-2
CASSSLQGPHYGYTF
>TRBV5-4|13|TRBJ1-5
CASSPAGQQPQHF
>TRBV2|13|TRBJ1-2
CASNTGTGYGYTF
>TRBV9|11|TRBJ1-3
CASSAEDRVFF
>TRBV2|17|TRBJ1-2
CASSENAGTGLNYGYTF
>TRBV5-6|17|TRBJ2-5
CASSFGELAGVQETQYF
>TRBV19|14|TRBJ1-3
CATRQGLDGNTIYF
>TRBV29-1|13|TRBJ2-6
CSVGEAGANVLTF
>TRBV9|15|TRBJ1-2
CASSVGVGTGHGYTF
>TRBV28|15|TRBJ2-7
CASSFRQGISYEQYF
>TRBV27|15|TRBJ2-7
CASSPRRTGGHEQYF
>TRBV9|14|TRBJ2-5
CASSGYSGRETQYF
>TRBV13|12|TRBJ2-1
CASSQREGEQFF
>TRBV29-1|12|TRBJ1-1
CSVEDTYTEAFF
>TRBV24-1|18|TRBJ2-1
CATSDQGLAGAIINEQFF
>TRBV6-5|12|TRBJ1-4
CASSIQGGKLFF
>TRBV11-2|11|TRBJ1-1
CASSPRGEAFF
>TRBV28|11|TRBJ1-2
CASSYHYGYTF
>TRBV5-1|13|TRBJ1-2
CASSPDSLAGYTF
>TRBV5-1|15|TRBJ1-5
CASSLEGVGNQPQHF